One sample yielded the 18 T cell receptor beta chains listed below, sequenced in a study of T cells after yellow fever vaccination. TCRdb recomputed calls from the 5' RACE reads with MiXCR, one row per CDR3 protein. The sample carries around 53,000 distinct CDR3 sequences, about 6.6% recorded once. The sequencing used CD8+ T cells not binding an NS4B(214-222) dextramer, sorted from PBMCs, collected approximately 47 days after the first yellow fever vaccination. These TCRs come from a man aged 18 to 30 who received the YFV17D yellow fever vaccine.

The sample holds a few counts of this clonotype. The chain combines TRBV3-1 with TRBJ2-7; TRBD2 is a possible D gene (6 bases). The V end lost 1 base, the J end lost 1 base, and 14 bases lay between the germline ends. This CDR3 has 16 amino acids. Germline values: CDR1 LGHDT, CDR2 YNNKEL (reference sequence). CDR3 DNA sequence: TGTGCCAGCAGCCAAGTCGGCCTAGCGCGATCCTACGAGCAGTACTTC. It is translated as CASSQVGLARSYEQYF.

This chain joins TRBV7-9 and TRBJ2-5; 9 positions agree with TRBD2. V lost 5 bases and J lost 4; bases outside the gene matches: 8. CDR3 size: 15 residues. The germline V gene has CDR1 SEHNR and CDR2 FQNEAQ (reference sequence). The CDR3 region has the DNA TGTGCCAGCAGCCTTCTGGCGGGGGGGACAGAGACCCAGTACTTC. Amino acids: CASSLLAGGTETQYF. The whole variable domain, filled in from reference TRBV7-9 and TRBJ2-5, reads DTGVSQNPRHKITKRGQNVTFRCDPISEHNRLYWYRQTLGQGPEFLTYFQNEAQLEKSRLLSDRFSAERPKGSFSTLEIQRTEQGDSAMYLCASSLLAGGTETQYFGPGTRLLVL.

This clonotype has more than one count but fewer than ten. The chain is built from TRBV12-3 or TRBV12-4 and TRBJ1-2; D remains unclear. The CDR3 loop spans 12 amino acids. Trimming shortened V by 2 bases and J by 8 bases, and 9 bases separated the two germline ends. The CDR3 region is CASSLSFRGYTF. The CDR3 DNA is TGTGCCAGCAGTTTAAGCTTTCGGGGCTACACCTTC.

This clonotype was seen more than once but under ten times. The chain couples TRBV5-5 to TRBJ2-1; D may be TRBD2 (6 bases). From germline, CDR1 is SGHKS and CDR2 YYEKEE (reference sequence). V was clipped by 9 bases and J by 5 bases, with 18 bases between them. The CDR3 has 14 amino acids. The CDR3 is CAMGPGGRHNEQFF. The CDR3 DNA is TGTGCCATGGGCCCCGGGGGACGGCACAATGAGCAGTTCTTC. The full variable domain, its missing parts supplied by reference TRBV5-5 and TRBJ2-1, is DAGVTQSPTHLIKTRGQQVTLRCSPISGHKSVSWYQQVLGQGPQFIFQYYEKEERGRGNFPDRFSARQFPNYSSELNVNALLLGDSALYLCAMGPGGRHNEQFFGPGTRLTVL.

The chain recombines TRBV7-6 with TRBJ2-2, with TRBD1 as a possible D gene (7 bases). Trimming left V 5 bases short and J 4 bases short, with 14 bases between. CDR1 is SGHVS and CDR2 is FNYEAQ in the germline V gene. The CDR3 is made up of 15 amino acids. CDR3 protein: CASSRGTEVTGELFF. Written as DNA, the CDR3 is TGTGCCAGCAGCCGGGGGACAGAAGTCACCGGGGAGCTGTTTTTT.

A word on this clonotype: A much larger clone lies a single base off, so this may be a read error. The chain has TRBV19 and TRBJ1-1, with TRBD1 matching 7 bases. The CDR3 has 15 amino acids. The J segment lost 3 bases and the V segment lost 5 bases, leaving 9 bases of the junction unmatched. Per germline, CDR1 LNHDA and CDR2 SQIVND (reference sequence). The CDR3 sequence is CASSPLTGVYTEAFF. The CDR3 DNA sequence: TGTGCCAGTAGTCCACTAACAGGGGTGTACACTGAAGCTTTCTTT.

This clonotype turned up a few times. The chain links TRBV2 to TRBJ1-1; D is ambiguous. V was pared by 0 bases and J by 6 bases, with 11 bases between. Germline lookup yields CDR1 SNHLY and CDR2 FYNNEI. This CDR3 region has 14 residues. CDR3 bases: TGTGCCAGCAGTGAAGCGCCGCGAGGGCCTGAAGCTTTCTTT. Residues: CASSEAPRGPEAFF.

This chain connects TRBV7-9 to TRBJ2-7, with D perhaps matching TRBD1 or TRBD2 (5 bases each). The CDR3 is 14 amino acids. V was pared by 5 bases and J by 2 bases, with 13 bases between. Germline CDR1 reads SEHNR; CDR2 reads FQNEAQ (reference sequence). The CDR3 loop is CASSLGRRPYEQYF. CDR3 nucleotide sequence: TGTGCCAGCAGCCTGGGACGGAGACCCTACGAGCAGTACTTC.

In regard to this clonotype: The junction shows a germline mismatch at one end, possibly a read error. V and J are TRBV12-3 or TRBV12-4 and TRBJ2-7; weak D call: TRBD1 (5 bases). The CDR3 is made up of 13 amino acids. CDR3 DNA sequence: TGTGCCATCAGTTTTTGGACATTCTACGAGCAGTACTTC. Translating gives CAISFWTFYEQYF.

V usage is TRBV12-3 or TRBV12-4 and J usage is TRBJ1-5; no clear D. V was cut by 1 base and J by 7 bases, with 8 bases left in between. CDR3 length: 13 amino acids. CDR3 nucleotides: TGTGCCAGCAGTTTAGGCCGGAGACAGCCCCAGCATTTT. Protein: CASSLGRRQPQHF.

This clonotype has more than one count but fewer than ten. The chain joins TRBV5-1 to TRBJ1-1; a weak D match, TRBD1 (5 bases). The CDR3 is 15 amino acids. Trimming removed 4 bases at V and 6 bases at J, with 19 bases between. Germline-derived CDR1 and CDR2 are SGHRS and YFSETQ. CDR3 sequence reads: CASSAGPRPRAEAFF. CDR3 coding DNA: TGCGCCAGCAGCGCAGGACCGCGCCCCAGGGCTGAAGCTTTCTTT.

In its sample, this clonotype was seen a few times. The CDR3 region is CASSPRGGQETQYF. The CDR3 region has the DNA TGCGCCAGCAGCCCTAGAGGTGGCCAAGAGACCCAGTACTTC. The chain joins TRBV4-1 to TRBJ2-5; the D is unclear. The germline V gene encodes CDR1 MGHRA and CDR2 YSYEKL. Trimming shortened V by 4 bases and J by 1 base, and 10 bases separated the two germline ends. The CDR3 runs 14 residues.

The J gene is TRBJ2-7, the V gene TRBV28; perhaps TRBD2 as D (5 bases). Per germline, CDR1 MDHEN and CDR2 SYDVKM. There are 15 residues in the CDR3. Deletions cut 3 bases from V and 4 bases from J, with 16 bases between. CDR3 in amino acids: CASSFRGPTLYEQYV. CDR3 DNA: TGTGCCAGCAGTTTTCGAGGGCCAACCTTATACGAGCAGTACGTC.

This clonotype has a count of ten or more. This chain links TRBV5-1 with TRBJ2-3; D not resolved. There are 14 residues in the CDR3. Germline values: CDR1 SGHRS, CDR2 YFSETQ. The V and J ends lost 2 bases and 2 bases respectively, with 9 bases between them. The CDR3 DNA follows: TGCGCCAGCAGCTTATTACGATCCACAGATACGCAGTATTTT. This sequence encodes CASSLLRSTDTQYF.

The chain uses TRBV7-8 and TRBJ1-6; D might be TRBD1 (6 bases). V was shortened by 0 bases and J by 5 bases, with 11 bases between the two germline ends. CDR3 size: 16 residues. Germline V lookup: CDR1 SGHVS, CDR2 FQNEAQ. CDR3 sequence reads: CASSLAPGQNNSPLHF. The CDR3 DNA is TGTGCCAGCAGCTTAGCGCCCGGACAGAATAATTCACCCCTCCACTTT. The full variable domain, its missing parts supplied by reference TRBV7-8 and TRBJ1-6, is GAGVSQSPRYKVAKRGQDVALRCDPISGHVSLFWYQQALGQGPEFLTYFQNEAQLDKSGLPSDRFFAERPEGSVSTLKIQRTQQEDSAVYLCASSLAPGQNNSPLHFGNGTRLTVT.

The chain recombines TRBV30 with TRBJ2-2; 9 bases match TRBD1. In germline, CDR1 is GTSNPN, CDR2 SVGIG (reference sequence). The CDR3 length is 14 residues. The V segment lost 2 bases and the J segment 4 bases; nucleotides outside the gene matches: 2. CDR3 bases: TGTGCCTGGAGTACAGGGGGCCTCACCGGGGAGCTGTTTTTT. It translates to CAWSTGGLTGELFF.

The gene calls are TRBV6-5 and TRBJ2-5, with TRBD2 identical over 7 bases. Germline CDR1 is MNHEY and CDR2 is SVGAGI. Germline trimming cut 2 bases from V and 1 base from J; bases unmatched to any gene: 1. CDR3 length: 14 amino acids. The DNA for the CDR3 is TGTGCCAGCAGTTACGGCGGGGGCCAAGAGACCCAGTACTTC. It yields the protein CASSYGGGQETQYF.

The chain has TRBV6-5 and TRBJ1-6; no reliable D call. CDR1 is MNHEY and CDR2 is SVGAGI in the germline V gene. The CDR3 contains 15 residues. Trimming pared 8 bases from V and 7 bases from J, leaving 18 bases between. CDR3 DNA: TGTGCCAGCCCCGCTAAGGACGGCGAAAATTCACCCCTCCACTTT. Translated, it gives CASPAKDGENSPLHF.